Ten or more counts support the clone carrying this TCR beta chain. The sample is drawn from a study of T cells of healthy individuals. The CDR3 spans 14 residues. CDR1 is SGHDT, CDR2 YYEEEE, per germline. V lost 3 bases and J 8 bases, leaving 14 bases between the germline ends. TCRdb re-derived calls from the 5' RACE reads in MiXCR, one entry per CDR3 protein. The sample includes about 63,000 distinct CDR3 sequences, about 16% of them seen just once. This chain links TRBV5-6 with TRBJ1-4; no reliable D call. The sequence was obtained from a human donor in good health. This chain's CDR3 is CASSSTGIREKLFF. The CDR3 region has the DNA TGTGCCAGCAGCTCGACCGGTATTCGGGAAAAACTGTTTTTT. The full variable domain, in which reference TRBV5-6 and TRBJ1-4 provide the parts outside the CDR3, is DAGVTQSPTHLIKTRGQQVTLRCSPKSGHDTVSWYQQALGQGPQFIFQYYEEEERQRGNFPDRFSGHQFPNYSSELNVNALLLGDSALYLCASSSTGIREKLFFGSGTQLSVL.